This is a list of T cell receptor beta chains from one sample in a study of patients and donors after allogeneic stem cell transplantation. TCRdb used MiXCR to reprocess the RT-PCR reads, holding one entry per CDR3 protein. The data contain 900,000 to 1,000,000 distinct CDR3 sequences, more than 15% of them singletons. Sequenced material: blood, either unsorted or a sorted T cell fraction (not recorded which). Receptors originate from a human donor who was either an allogeneic HSCT recipient or a stem cell or donor lymphocyte infusion donor (not recorded which). It is not recorded whose cells these are; they may come from a transplant donor. CDR3s include the opening cysteine and the closing phenylalanine or tryptophan. A D gene is named only where the DNA matches it firmly. Where a row states a size, it is once, few, many or the class of an expanded clone; other rows omit it.

cdr3_nt cdr3_aa d_call clone_size j_call v_call
TGCAGTGCAGGGGGATTCTATGGCTACACCTTC CSAGGFYGYTF . few TRBJ1-2 TRBV20-1
TGTGCCAGCAGTCCCAGGTCGGGGGTAGGCTACACCTTC CASSPRSGVGYTF . . TRBJ1-2 TRBV12-3/TRBV12-4
TGTGCCACCAGTGATGTAGGGGCCTATGGCTACACCTTC CATSDVGAYGYTF . . TRBJ1-2 TRBV24-1
TGTGCCAGCAGTGAAACGGCCCCCGTTACCAACGTCCTGACTTTC CASSETAPVTNVLTF . . TRBJ2-6 TRBV2
TGCGCCAGCAGCTTGGTCCCTTCAGGGGGCCCTAGTAAAGATACGCAGTATTTT CASSLVPSGGPSKDTQYF TRBD1 once TRBJ2-3 TRBV5-1
TGTGCCAGCAGCCATGAGGGCCTTTACGAGCAGTACTTC CASSHEGLYEQYF . . TRBJ2-7 TRBV3-1
TGTGCCAGCAGCTCCGACCTTGGCTACACCTTC CASSSDLGYTF . . TRBJ1-2 TRBV7-9
TGCGCCAGCAGCGTGACTACGGTGAACACTGAAGCTTTCTTT CASSVTTVNTEAFF . few TRBJ1-1 TRBV5-1
TGCAGCGTTGGCGGGAGGGCCGGGAATGAGCAGTTCTTC CSVGGRAGNEQFF TRBD2 . TRBJ2-1 TRBV29-1
TGTGCCACCAGTGAACTCGGGACGGCTGGCACAGATACGCAGTATTTT CATSELGTAGTDTQYF . . TRBJ2-3 TRBV24-1
TGTGCCAGCAGCTTTCTCGGGCGACTTTCTGGAAACACCATATATTTT CASSFLGRLSGNTIYF . few TRBJ1-3 TRBV12-3/TRBV12-4
TGTGCCAGCAGCCCCCCCTGGGGGCACCGCCCCAGCTCCTACGAGCAGTACTTC CASSPPWGHRPSSYEQYF . . TRBJ2-7 TRBV5-5
TGTGCCAGTAGTATCAACCCACCCGCGGGACGTTCCCGTGATACGCAGTATTTT CASSINPPAGRSRDTQYF . . TRBJ2-3 TRBV19
TGCGCCAGCAGCCAAGGGCTGGGTGAAAAACTGTTTTTT CASSQGLGEKLFF . few TRBJ1-4 TRBV4-1
TGCAGTGCTCAGTTGACAGGGAGCGAGCAGTACTTC CSAQLTGSEQYF TRBD1 . TRBJ2-7 TRBV20-1
TGCAGCGTTGAAGAAGGACAGACAGCCTACAATGAGCAGTTCTTC CSVEEGQTAYNEQFF . many TRBJ2-1 TRBV29-1
TGCGCCAGCAGCCTAGGGAGGGGGCCCGAAAAACTGTTTTTT CASSLGRGPEKLFF TRBD1 few TRBJ1-4 TRBV5-1
TGTGCCACCAGTGATTTGCGGACGGGCTATACGCAGTATTTT CATSDLRTGYTQYF . . TRBJ2-3 TRBV24-1
TGCGCCAGCAGCTGGGAACCAAGGGGGCCCACTGAAGCTTTCTTT CASSWEPRGPTEAFF TRBD1 few TRBJ1-1 TRBV5-1
TGCGCCAGCAGCTCGGACGGTGGTTTTATAGACGAGCAGTACTTC CASSSDGGFIDEQYF . few TRBJ2-7 TRBV5-1
TGTGCCAGCAGTTCAGGGGGGTTCACTGAAGCTTTCTTT CASSSGGFTEAFF TRBD1 few TRBJ1-1 TRBV28
TGCAGTGCTAAGTTCCTTCGGGGCAGTGAGCAGTTCTTC CSAKFLRGSEQFF . . TRBJ2-1 TRBV20-1
TGTGCCAGCAGCCCAGGCGTTCAGCCCCAGCATTTT CASSPGVQPQHF . . TRBJ1-5 TRBV7-8
TGCGCCAGCAGCCAATCAAGGGCAGATACGCAGTATTTT CASSQSRADTQYF . few TRBJ2-3 TRBV4-3
TGTGCCAGCAGTTTAGCGATTGGGGCCGGTGGCTACACCTTC CASSLAIGAGGYTF . few TRBJ1-2 TRBV12-3/TRBV12-4
TGTGCCATCAGTGAGTCGGATAGCGGGACCTACGAGCAGTACTTC CAISESDSGTYEQYF TRBD2 . TRBJ2-7 TRBV10-3
TGCAGTGCTAGAGATCCGACTAGCGGCTACGAGCAGTACTTC CSARDPTSGYEQYF TRBD2 few TRBJ2-7 TRBV20-1
TGTGCCAGCAGTGAAATGGGACCAAAGGCCGGGGAGCTGTTTTTT CASSEMGPKAGELFF . . TRBJ2-2 TRBV2
TGCGCCAGCAGCCGGTACTCGAACACTGAAGCTTTCTTT CASSRYSNTEAFF . . TRBJ1-1 TRBV5-1
TGTGCCAGCAGTTCTGCGTCTGAAGCTTTCTTT CASSSASEAFF . . TRBJ1-1 TRBV6-2/TRBV6-3
TGTGCCAGCAGTGAGAGTTTTCTAGCGGGAAATTACAATGAGCAGTTCTTC CASSESFLAGNYNEQFF TRBD2 . TRBJ2-1 TRBV2
TGCAGCGTTGAATCCTCGGGGGGGGATCGGGACTTT CSVESSGGDRDF . . TRBJ1-6 TRBV29-1
TGCGCCAGCAGCCAGGTAACAGGGTACGGAAACACCATATATTTT CASSQVTGYGNTIYF . . TRBJ1-3 TRBV4-1
TGCGCCAGCAGCTCCGGACCGACCCTGGGGAATTCACCCCTCCACTTT CASSSGPTLGNSPLHF . few TRBJ1-6 TRBV4-1
TGCGCCAGCAGCCCCCCGGAGACTAGCGGCTACAATGAGCAGTTCTTC CASSPPETSGYNEQFF TRBD2 once TRBJ2-1 TRBV4-1
TGCGCCAGCAGCGAGCGGGAGGAGGAGGATACGCAGTATTTT CASSEREEEDTQYF TRBD2 . TRBJ2-3 TRBV5-1
TGCAGTGCTTCCCACAGGGGGCAGAAAGATACGCAGTATTTT CSASHRGQKDTQYF TRBD1 few TRBJ2-3 TRBV20-1
TGTGCCAGCTCACCATTCGAGGGTCTCACTGAAGCTTTCTTT CASSPFEGLTEAFF . . TRBJ1-1 TRBV18
TGCGCCAGCGGGTCAGGGGGGACGCAGTATTTT CASGSGGTQYF . few TRBJ2-3 TRBV5-1
TGCGCCAGCAGCCAGGGTATTACGAAGAAAGGAAACACCATATATTTT CASSQGITKKGNTIYF . many TRBJ1-3 TRBV4-3
TGTGCCAGCAGCTTAGTAGGGCAGGGGGTTTCACCCCTCCACTTT CASSLVGQGVSPLHF TRBD1 . TRBJ1-6 TRBV7-9
TGTGCCAGCAGCCAACGACAGTCCACCGGGGAGCTGTTTTTT CASSQRQSTGELFF . . TRBJ2-2 TRBV4-2
TGTGCCAGCAGCTTAGCCTACGGGGGCAACACCGGGGAGCTGTTTTTT CASSLAYGGNTGELFF . few TRBJ2-2 TRBV7-6
TGTGCTAGTGGTTTGGGCATCAGCGGGGGGATCCCCTACGAGCAGTACTTC CASGLGISGGIPYEQYF TRBD2 . TRBJ2-7 TRBV12-5
TGCAGTGCTAGAGAGCAGGGATCGACGACCTACGAGCAGTACTTC CSAREQGSTTYEQYF . few TRBJ2-7 TRBV20-1
TGCGCCAGCAGCCCCCGACTAGCGGGGGTACGGCAGTACTTC CASSPRLAGVRQYF TRBD2 . TRBJ2-7 TRBV4-1
TGTGCCAGCAGCTACGGGACAGGGTTGAATGAGCAGTTCTTC CASSYGTGLNEQFF TRBD1 . TRBJ2-1 TRBV5-6
TGCGCCAGCAGCTTATTGGGGTCTGGGGCCAACGTCCTGACTTTC CASSLLGSGANVLTF . many TRBJ2-6 TRBV11-3
TGTGCCAGCAGCCTTGGGACAGGCAGCCGGGGTCAGCCCCAGCATTTT CASSLGTGSRGQPQHF TRBD1 . TRBJ1-5 TRBV7-9